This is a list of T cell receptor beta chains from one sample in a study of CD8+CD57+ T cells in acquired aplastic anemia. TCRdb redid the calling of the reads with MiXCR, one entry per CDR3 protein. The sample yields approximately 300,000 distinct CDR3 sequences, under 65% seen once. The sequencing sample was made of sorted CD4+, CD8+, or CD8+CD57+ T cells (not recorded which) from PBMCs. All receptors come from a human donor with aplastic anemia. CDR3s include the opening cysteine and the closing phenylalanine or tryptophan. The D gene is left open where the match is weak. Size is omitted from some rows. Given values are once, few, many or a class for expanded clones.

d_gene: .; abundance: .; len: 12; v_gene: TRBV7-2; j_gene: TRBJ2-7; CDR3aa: CASSLLPDWQYF; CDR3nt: TGTGCCAGCAGCTTACTGCCGGATTGGCAGTACTTC
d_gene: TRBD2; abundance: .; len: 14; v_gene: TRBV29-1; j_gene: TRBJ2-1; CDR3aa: CSVVAGGPYNEQFF; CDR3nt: TGCAGCGTTGTAGCGGGGGGGCCCTACAATGAGCAGTTCTTC
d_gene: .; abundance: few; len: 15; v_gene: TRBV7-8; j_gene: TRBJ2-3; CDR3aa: CASSSDPSRTDTQYF; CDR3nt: TGTGCCAGCAGCTCCGACCCCTCCCGCACAGATACGCAGTATTTT
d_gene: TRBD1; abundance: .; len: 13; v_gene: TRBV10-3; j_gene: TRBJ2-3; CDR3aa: CAISRTGYPTQYF; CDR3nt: TGTGCCATCAGTAGGACAGGGTATCCTACGCAGTATTTT
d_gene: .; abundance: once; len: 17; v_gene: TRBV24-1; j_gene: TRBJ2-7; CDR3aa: CATSDLPSSGGLYEQYF; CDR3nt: TGTGCCACCAGTGATTTGCCCTCTAGTGGGGGTCTCTACGAGCAGTACTTC
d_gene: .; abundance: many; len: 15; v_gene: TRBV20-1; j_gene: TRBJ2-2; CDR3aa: CSARDSSGFPGELFF; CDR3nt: TGCAGTGCTAGAGATTCCAGCGGGTTTCCCGGGGAGCTGTTTTTT
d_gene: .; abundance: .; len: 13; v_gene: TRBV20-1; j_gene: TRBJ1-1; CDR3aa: CSAYLEMNTEAFF; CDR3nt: TGCAGTGCTTACCTAGAGATGAACACTGAAGCTTTCTTT
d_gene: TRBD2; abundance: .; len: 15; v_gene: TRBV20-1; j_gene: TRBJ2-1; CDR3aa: CSARDGGRATDEQFF; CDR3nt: TGCAGTGCTAGAGATGGCGGGAGGGCCACGGATGAGCAGTTCTTC
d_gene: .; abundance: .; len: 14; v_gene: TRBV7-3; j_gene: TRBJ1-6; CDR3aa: CASSFGGGNSPLHF; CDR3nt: TGTGCCAGCAGCTTCGGGGGAGGGAATTCACCCCTCCACTTT
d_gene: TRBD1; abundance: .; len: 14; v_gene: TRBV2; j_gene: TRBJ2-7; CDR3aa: CASSRGRGLREQYF; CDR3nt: TGTGCCAGCAGTCGGGGCAGGGGGCTGCGAGAGCAGTACTTC
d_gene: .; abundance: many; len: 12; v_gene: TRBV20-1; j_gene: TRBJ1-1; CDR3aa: CSASRAETEAFF; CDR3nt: TGCAGTGCAAGCAGGGCAGAGACTGAAGCTTTCTTT
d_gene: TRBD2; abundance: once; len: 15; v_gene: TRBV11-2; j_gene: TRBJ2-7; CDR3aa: CASSLYAGGLYKQYF; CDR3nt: TGTGCCAGCAGCCTATATGCGGGAGGACTCTACAAGCAGTACTTC
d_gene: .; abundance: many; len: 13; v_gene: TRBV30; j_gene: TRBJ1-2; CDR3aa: CAWKPAGSYGYTF; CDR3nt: TGTGCCTGGAAACCGGCGGGATCCTATGGCTACACCTTC
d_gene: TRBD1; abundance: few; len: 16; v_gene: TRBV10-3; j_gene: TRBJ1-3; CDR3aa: CAISGGDRGTGNTIYF; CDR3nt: TGTGCCATCAGCGGGGGCGACAGGGGAACTGGAAACACCATATATTTT
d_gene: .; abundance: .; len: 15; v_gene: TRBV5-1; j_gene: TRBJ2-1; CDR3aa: CASRYRTDSYNEQFF; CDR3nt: TGCGCCAGCAGGTATCGAACCGACTCCTACAATGAGCAGTTCTTC
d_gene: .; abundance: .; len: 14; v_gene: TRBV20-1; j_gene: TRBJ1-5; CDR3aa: CSASKPGPNQPQHF; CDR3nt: TGCAGTGCCTCAAAACCTGGGCCCAATCAGCCCCAGCATTTT
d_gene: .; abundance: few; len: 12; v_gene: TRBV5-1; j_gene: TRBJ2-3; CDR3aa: CASGAEGDTQYF; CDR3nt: TGCGCCAGCGGCGCCGAGGGGGATACGCAGTATTTT
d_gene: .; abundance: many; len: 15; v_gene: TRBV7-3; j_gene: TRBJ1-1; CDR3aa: CASSFTGAVNTEAFF; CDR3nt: TGTGCCAGCAGCTTCACTGGGGCCGTGAACACTGAAGCTTTCTTT
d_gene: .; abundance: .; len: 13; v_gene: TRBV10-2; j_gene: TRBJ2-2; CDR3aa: CASSGKNTGELFF; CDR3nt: TGCGCCAGCAGTGGGAAGAACACCGGGGAGCTGTTTTTT
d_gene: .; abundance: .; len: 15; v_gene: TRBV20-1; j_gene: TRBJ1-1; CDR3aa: CSTRDWLQGITEAFF; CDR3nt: TGCAGTACTAGAGATTGGCTTCAGGGGATCACTGAAGCTTTCTTT
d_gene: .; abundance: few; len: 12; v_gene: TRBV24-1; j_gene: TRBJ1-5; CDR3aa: CATGEGRQPQHF; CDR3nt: TGTGCCACAGGAGAAGGGCGGCAGCCCCAGCATTTT
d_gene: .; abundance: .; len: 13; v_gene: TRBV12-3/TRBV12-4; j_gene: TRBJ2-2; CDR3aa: CASTFMSQGELFF; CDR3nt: TGTGCCAGCACTTTCATGTCCCAAGGGGAGCTGTTTTTT
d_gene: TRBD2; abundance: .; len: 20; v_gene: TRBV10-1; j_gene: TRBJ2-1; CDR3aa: CASSESRGLAGGPQHNEQFF; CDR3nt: TGCGCCAGCAGTGAGTCGAGGGGACTAGCGGGAGGGCCCCAACACAATGAGCAGTTCTTC
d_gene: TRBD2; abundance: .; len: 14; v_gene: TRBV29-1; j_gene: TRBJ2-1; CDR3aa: CSVEEREGTNEQFF; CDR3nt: TGCAGCGTTGAGGAACGGGAGGGCACGAATGAGCAGTTCTTC